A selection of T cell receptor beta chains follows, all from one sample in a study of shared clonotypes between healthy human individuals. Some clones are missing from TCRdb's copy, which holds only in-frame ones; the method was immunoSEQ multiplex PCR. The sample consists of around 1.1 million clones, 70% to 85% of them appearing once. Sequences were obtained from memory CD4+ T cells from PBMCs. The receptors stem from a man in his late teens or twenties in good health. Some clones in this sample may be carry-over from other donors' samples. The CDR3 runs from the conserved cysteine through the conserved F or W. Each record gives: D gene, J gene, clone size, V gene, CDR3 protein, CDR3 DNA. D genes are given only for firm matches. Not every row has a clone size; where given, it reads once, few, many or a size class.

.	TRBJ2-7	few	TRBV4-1	CASSRGPGGSYEQYF	TGCGCCAGCAGCCGAGGACCCGGGGGCTCCTACGAGCAGTACTTC
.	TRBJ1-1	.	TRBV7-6	CASTEGIGGKEGTEAFF	TGTGCCAGCACCGAAGGGATTGGGGGAAAAGAGGGCACTGAAGCTTTCTTT
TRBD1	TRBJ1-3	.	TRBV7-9	CASSVRQGANGNTIYF	TGTGCCAGCAGCGTCAGACAGGGGGCAAACGGAAACACCATATATTTT
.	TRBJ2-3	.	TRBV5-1	CASTSGGAEDTQYF	TGCGCCAGCACGAGTGGGGGCGCCGAAGATACGCAGTATTTT
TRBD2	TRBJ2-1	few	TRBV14	CASSPPRGRLAGGTISYNEQFF	TGTGCCAGCAGCCCCCCACGAGGCCGACTAGCGGGAGGTACTATCTCCTACAATGAGCAGTTCTTC
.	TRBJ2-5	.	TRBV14	CASSQENSEETQYF	TGTGCCAGCAGCCAAGAGAACTCGGAAGAGACCCAGTACTTC
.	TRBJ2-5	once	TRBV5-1	CASSVPGARKETQYF	TGCGCCAGCAGCGTCCCGGGGGCTAGGAAGGAGACCCAGTACTTC
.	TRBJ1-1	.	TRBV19	CASSISGPGTEAFF	TGTGCCAGTAGTATCTCAGGTCCGGGGACTGAAGCTTTCTTT
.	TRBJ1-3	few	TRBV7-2	CASSQTVGNTIYF	TGTGCCAGCAGCCAGACAGTGGGAAACACCATATATTTT
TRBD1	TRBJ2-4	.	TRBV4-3	CASSQDTGGKNIQYF	TGCGCCAGCAGCCAAGATACAGGGGGCAAAAACATTCAGTACTTC
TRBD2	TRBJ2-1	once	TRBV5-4	CASSIGSGSLYNEQFF	TGTGCCAGCAGTATTGGGAGCGGGAGCCTATACAATGAGCAGTTCTTC
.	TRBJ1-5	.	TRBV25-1	CAGSGRGNQPQHF	TGTGCCGGCAGTGGGCGAGGCAATCAGCCCCAGCATTTT
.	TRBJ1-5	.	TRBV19	CASSITVDQPQHF	TGTGCCAGTAGTATAACAGTCGATCAGCCCCAGCATTTT
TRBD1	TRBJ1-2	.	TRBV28	CASSTTGRGYGYTF	TGTGCCAGCAGTACGACAGGGCGGGGCTATGGCTACACCTTC
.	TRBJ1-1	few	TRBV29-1	CSVGVQGLVANTEAFF	TGCAGCGTTGGAGTCCAGGGACTGGTGGCGAACACTGAAGCTTTCTTT
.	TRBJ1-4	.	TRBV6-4	CASTRATNEKLFF	TGTGCCAGCACGCGTGCAACTAATGAAAAACTGTTTTTT
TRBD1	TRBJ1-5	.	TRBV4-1	CASSQSGTGVSNQPQHF	TGCGCCAGCAGCCAGTCAGGGACAGGGGTTAGCAATCAGCCCCAGCATTTT
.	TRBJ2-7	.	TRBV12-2	CASRLALGLAGRYEQYF	TGTGCAAGTCGCTTAGCGTTGGGACTAGCGGGAAGATACGAGCAGTACTTC
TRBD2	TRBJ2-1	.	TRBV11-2	CASSPKRESFNEQFF	TGTGCCAGCAGCCCAAAGCGGGAGTCCTTCAATGAGCAGTTCTTC
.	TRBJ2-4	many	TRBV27	CASSPGLQPQNIQYF	TGTGCCAGCAGTCCGGGACTCCAACCCCAAAACATTCAGTACTTC
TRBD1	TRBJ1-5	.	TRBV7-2	CASSSRQGGQPQHF	TGTGCCAGCAGCTCGAGACAGGGTGGTCAGCCCCAGCATTTT
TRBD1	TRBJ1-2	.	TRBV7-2	CASSLSPRGTNYGYTF	TGTGCCAGCAGCTTAAGCCCCAGGGGGACTAACTATGGCTACACCTTC
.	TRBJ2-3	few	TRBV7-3	CASSWAAASDTQYF	TGTGCCAGCAGCTGGGCAGCGGCGTCAGATACGCAGTATTTT
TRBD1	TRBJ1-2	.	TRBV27	CASSEAGTASYGYTF	TGTGCCAGCAGTGAAGCCGGGACAGCCTCGTATGGCTACACCTTC
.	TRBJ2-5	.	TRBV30	CAGSSTAETQYF	TGTGCCGGCTCCTCCACGGCGGAGACCCAGTACTTC
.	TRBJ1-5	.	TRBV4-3	CASSQRLYSNQPQHF	TGCGCCAGCAGCCAACGGTTGTATAGCAATCAGCCCCAGCATTTT